The next 19 T cell receptor beta chains were all read from a single sample in a study of cytomegalovirus exposure and HLA in healthy donors. The PCR employed 60 Vbeta primers together with 13 Jbeta primers. Repertoires were generated with immunoSEQ multiplex PCR, while TCRdb's copy carries only in-frame clones and drops some. The repertoire holds 120,000 to 150,000 clones, with about 73% as singletons. Sequencing was performed on PBMCs. Receptors were obtained from a man in his forties in good health and CMV-seropositive.

The rearrangement links TRBV5-1 to TRBJ2-7, with 7 bases matching TRBD1. Germline lookup yields CDR1 SGHRS and CDR2 YFSETQ. The CDR3 loop spans 14 amino acids. V dropped 0 bases and J dropped 0; count of bases not matched to a gene: 0. CDR3 loop: CASSLGDSSYEQYF. CDR3 DNA: TGCGCCAGCAGCTTGGGGGACAGCTCCTACGAGCAGTACTTC.

This chain links TRBV19 with TRBJ2-1; 8 bases agree with TRBD1. The V gene end was trimmed by 3 bases and the J gene end by 8 bases; junction bases not matched to a gene: 9. Germline V gives CDR1 LNHDA, CDR2 SQIVND (reference sequence). CDR3 size: 15 residues. DNA of the CDR3: TGTGCCAGTAGTATTTCGCAGGGGGCATCTTATGAGCAGTTCTTC. Encoded protein: CASSISQGASYEQFF.

The chain has TRBV28 and TRBJ1-5; no clear D gene. Germline loops: CDR1 MDHEN, CDR2 SYDVKM. V was cut by 6 bases and J by 7 bases, with 7 bases left in between. The CDR3 sequence is 11 residues long. The DNA for the CDR3 is TGTGCCAGCAGCCGCAGACAGCCCCAGCATTTT. Its protein product is CASSRRQPQHF.

The V call is TRBV19, the J call TRBJ1-2; perhaps TRBD1 as D (6 bases). Germline CDR1 reads LNHDA; CDR2 reads SQIVND (reference sequence). The CDR3 consists of 16 residues. Between the trimmed V and J ends, which lost 2 bases and 3 bases, there was a span of 16 bases. CDR3 amino acids: CASSISSGARDYGYTF. The DNA for the CDR3 is TGTGCCAGTAGTATATCGTCAGGGGCGCGGGACTATGGCTACACCTTC.

The CDR3 protein is CASSAGGLSTDTQYF. Written as DNA, the CDR3 is TGTGCCAGCAGTGCAGGGGGCTTGAGCACAGATACGCAGTATTTT. V is TRBV6-5 and J is TRBJ2-3; 8 bases agree with TRBD1. The J segment lost 0 bases and the V segment lost 5 bases, leaving 4 bases of the junction unmatched. The CDR3 runs 15 residues. Germline V gene lookup returns CDR1 MNHEY and CDR2 SVGAGI.

This rearrangement joins TRBV18 to TRBJ2-7; 9 positions agree with TRBD2. Germline values: CDR1 KGHSH, CDR2 LQKENI. V dropped 1 base and J dropped 0; count of bases not matched to a gene: 7. The CDR3 has 17 amino acids. CDR3 sequence: CASSPLGAGGFSYEQYF. CDR3 nucleotide sequence: TGTGCCAGCTCACCACTAGGCGCGGGAGGGTTCTCCTACGAGCAGTACTTC.

CDR3 amino acids: CASTIMGAASYEQYF. In DNA, the CDR3 is TGTGCCAGCACGATTATGGGGGCAGCTTCCTACGAGCAGTACTTC. The chain links TRBV28 to TRBJ2-5; maybe TRBD1 (6 bases). The tail of the sequence fits TRBJ2-7 better, so the J call may be wrong. The length of the CDR3 is 15 residues. Looked up from germline, CDR1 is MDHEN and CDR2 is SYDVKM.

The J gene is TRBJ2-7, the V gene TRBV7-2; perhaps TRBD1 as D (5 bases). The V end was cut by 4 bases, the J end by 2 bases, with 12 bases between. Germline CDR1 and CDR2: SGHTA and FQGNSA. This CDR3 is built from 14 residues. CDR3 DNA sequence: TGTGCCAGCAGCTCCTTCCAGGGCGCCTACGAGCAGTACTTC. Amino acid sequence: CASSSFQGAYEQYF.

About this clone itself: A junction end diverges from the germline sequence, so it may reflect a read error. The chain is built from TRBV18 and TRBJ2-7; a possible D gene is TRBD2 (5 bases). The CDR3 has 15 amino acids. Germline CDR1 is KGHSH and CDR2 is LQKENI. The CDR3 is CAGSPPSRDSYEQYF. The CDR3 DNA reads TGTGCCGGCTCACCACCGTCCCGGGACTCCTACGAGCAGTACTTC.

The chain is built from TRBV7-2 and TRBJ1-5; D is unclear. V lost 3 bases to trimming and J lost 5 bases, with 8 bases between them. The CDR3 runs to 13 residues. Per germline, CDR1 SGHTA and CDR2 FQGNSA. CDR3 sequence reads: CASSLGSHQPQHF. The CDR3 coding sequence is TGTGCCAGCAGCTTGGGCAGTCATCAGCCCCAGCATTTT.

This clone was counted once. This chain links TRBV2 with TRBJ2-2, with 9 bases matching TRBD1. Germline values: CDR1 SNHLY, CDR2 FYNNEI. V gave up 4 bases and J gave up 1 base; unmatched junction bases: 7. This CDR3 is 17 amino acids long. CDR3 sequence: CASSGRPGQGNTGELFF. The CDR3 DNA reads TGTGCCAGCAGTGGGCGACCGGGACAGGGGAACACCGGGGAGCTGTTTTTT.

The genes are TRBV5-6 and TRBJ1-2; D uncertain. The CDR3 contains 11 residues. Germline values: CDR1 SGHDT, CDR2 YYEEEE. V lost 2 bases to trimming and J lost 4 bases, with 3 bases between them. The CDR3 region is CASSFGYGYTF. The DNA for the CDR3 is TGTGCCAGCAGCTTCGGCTATGGCTACACCTTC. The whole variable domain, remainder taken from reference TRBV5-6 and TRBJ1-2, is DAGVTQSPTHLIKTRGQQVTLRCSPKSGHDTVSWYQQALGQGPQFIFQYYEEEERQRGNFPDRFSGHQFPNYSSELNVNALLLGDSALYLCASSFGYGYTFGSGTRLTVV.

The gene calls are TRBV6-5 and TRBJ1-5, with TRBD1 matching 8 bases. Trimming took 4 bases from V and 7 from J; bases not matched to a gene: 6. There are 14 residues in the CDR3. Germline V gives CDR1 MNHEY, CDR2 SVGAGI. This CDR3 reads CASSSQGAGQPQHF. The CDR3 coding sequence is TGTGCCAGCAGTTCCCAGGGGGCTGGGCAGCCCCAGCATTTT.

J is TRBJ1-2 and V is TRBV18; 9 positions agree with TRBD1. Germline V gene lookup returns CDR1 KGHSH and CDR2 LQKENI. After removal of 0 bases from V and 4 bases from J, the junction contained 3 bases not matched to a gene. This CDR3 is 15 amino acids long. This chain's CDR3 is CASSPPGTGIYGYTF. The CDR3 DNA reads TGTGCCAGCTCACCACCCGGGACAGGGATCTATGGCTACACCTTC.

The chain has TRBV7-9 and TRBJ2-1; D gene ambiguous. Germline V gene sequence: CDR1 SEHNR, CDR2 FQNEAQ (reference sequence). Trimming pared 5 bases from V and 8 bases from J, leaving 7 bases between. The CDR3 is made up of 11 amino acids. This CDR3 reads CASSLEYEQFF. The CDR3 DNA reads TGTGCCAGCAGCCTTGAGTATGAGCAGTTCTTC.

The rearrangement links TRBV6-6 to TRBJ2-3; D unresolved. There are 12 residues in the CDR3. CDR1 MNHNY and CDR2 SVGAGI come from the germline V gene (reference sequence). V was cut by 2 bases and J by 14 bases, with 14 bases left in between. In DNA, the CDR3 is TGTGCCAGCAGTTACGTCCGCGAGAGGATGTATTTT. It specifies CASSYVRERMYF.

This chain joins TRBV11-3 and TRBJ2-2; 12 bases fit TRBD2. This CDR3 is built from 16 residues. The V gene end was trimmed by 5 bases and the J gene end by 4 bases; junction bases not matched to a gene: 5. Germline values: CDR1 SGHNT, CDR2 YENEEA. In DNA, the CDR3 is TGTGCCAGCAGCGTCGGACTAGCGGGAAGCACCGGGGAGCTGTTTTTT. It encodes CASSVGLAGSTGELFF.

This sequence joins TRBV27 and TRBJ2-1, with 12 bases identical to TRBD2. V shed 2 bases and J 7 bases; nucleotides not matched to a gene: 6. The CDR3 extends over 16 amino acids. In germline, CDR1 is MNHEY, CDR2 SMNVEV (reference sequence). CDR3 in amino acids: CASSLPTSGRVNEQFF. Here the CDR3 DNA reads TGTGCCAGCAGTTTACCGACTAGCGGGAGAGTTAATGAGCAGTTCTTC.

The chain combines TRBV25-1 with TRBJ2-7; the match to TRBD2 covers 9 bases. This CDR3 has 16 amino acids. V dropped 6 bases and J dropped 5; count of bases not matched to a gene: 14. Germline CDR1 and CDR2: MGHDK and SYGVNS. In DNA, the CDR3 is TGTGCCAGCAGACCCCGGGATAGCGGGAGTTCCCACGAGCAGTACTTC. It is translated as CASRPRDSGSSHEQYF.